This TCR beta chain was found in a study of T cell changes during pregnancy in multiple sclerosis. Sequenced by immunoSEQ multiplex PCR; TCRdb stores in-frame clones only, minus some. The sample gives tens of thousands of clones, around 90% of which show up once; about 0.34% is in the top ten. The sequence was collected from a female donor in good health, enrolled as a control in a pregnancy study. The material was CD4+ T cells from peripheral blood mononuclear cells, obtained after pregnancy.

The CDR3 protein is CASRLSGVETQYF. The CDR3 nucleotides are TGTGCCAGCAGGTTGTCGGGGGTGGAGACCCAGTACTTC. The V and J genes are TRBV5-8 and TRBJ2-5, with D perhaps matching TRBD2 (6 bases). V was cut by 5 bases and J by 5 bases, with 13 bases left in between. The germline V gene has CDR1 SGHTS and CDR2 YDEGEE. The CDR3 covers 13 residues.